The rows below give T cell receptor beta chains drawn from one sample of a study of siplizumab effects on memory and regulatory T cells. Method: immunoSEQ multiplex PCR; TCRdb's copy keeps in-frame clones and lacks some. The sample carries 80,000 to 95,000 clones, about 95% recorded once. Sequenced sample: CD8+ T cells sorted from blood. The origin of the receptors is a human donor in good health. The CDR3 runs from the conserved cysteine through the conserved F or W. The D gene is left open where the match is weak. Expanded clones are given a class, and other clones once, few, many or no size at all.

D gene: .
J gene: TRBJ1-2
V gene: TRBV11-2
clone size: once
CDR3 protein: CASSLDWSGDYGYTF
CDR3 DNA: TGTGCCAGCAGCTTAGATTGGTCAGGGGATTATGGCTACACCTTC

D gene: TRBD1
J gene: TRBJ1-1
V gene: TRBV28
clone size: .
CDR3 protein: CASSFVTGPEAFF
CDR3 DNA: TGTGCCAGCAGTTTTGTGACAGGGCCCGAAGCTTTCTTT

D gene: .
J gene: TRBJ1-5
V gene: TRBV27
clone size: few
CDR3 protein: CASRYTGGQPQHF
CDR3 DNA: TGTGCCAGCAGATACACTGGGGGACAGCCCCAGCATTTT

D gene: TRBD1
J gene: TRBJ2-3
V gene: TRBV6-6
clone size: .
CDR3 protein: CASSTHPGGDTQYF
CDR3 DNA: TGTGCCAGCAGTACACACCCAGGGGGAGATACGCAGTATTTT

D gene: .
J gene: TRBJ2-2
V gene: TRBV7-9
clone size: .
CDR3 protein: CASSLGAGELFF
CDR3 DNA: TGTGCCAGCAGCTTAGGTGCCGGGGAGCTGTTTTTT

D gene: .
J gene: TRBJ2-2
V gene: TRBV9
clone size: .
CDR3 protein: CASSAPTGRTGELFF
CDR3 DNA: TGTGCCAGCAGCGCCCCGACAGGAAGAACCGGGGAGCTGTTTTTT

D gene: .
J gene: TRBJ2-3
V gene: TRBV6-1
clone size: .
CDR3 protein: CASQQGDTDTQYF
CDR3 DNA: TGTGCCAGCCAACAAGGTGACACAGATACGCAGTATTTT

D gene: .
J gene: TRBJ2-7
V gene: TRBV30
clone size: .
CDR3 protein: CAWSRTPEQYF
CDR3 DNA: TGTGCCTGGAGTAGAACCCCCGAGCAGTACTTC

D gene: .
J gene: TRBJ2-1
V gene: TRBV9
clone size: .
CDR3 protein: CASSPRGGSSYNEQFF
CDR3 DNA: TGTGCCAGCAGCCCGAGAGGCGGTAGCTCCTACAATGAGCAGTTCTTC

D gene: .
J gene: TRBJ2-1
V gene: TRBV7-9
clone size: once
CDR3 protein: CASSPPGGIVDEQFF
CDR3 DNA: TGTGCCAGCAGCCCCCCCGGCGGGATCGTTGATGAGCAGTTCTTC

D gene: .
J gene: TRBJ2-7
V gene: TRBV21-1
clone size: .
CDR3 protein: CASSKVDRGYEQYF
CDR3 DNA: TGTGCCAGCAGCAAAGTAGACAGGGGATACGAGCAGTACTTC

D gene: TRBD1
J gene: TRBJ2-7
V gene: TRBV27
clone size: .
CDR3 protein: CASSYAFSTGNEQYF
CDR3 DNA: TGTGCCAGCAGTTATGCTTTTTCGACAGGGAACGAGCAGTACTTC

D gene: .
J gene: TRBJ1-1
V gene: TRBV6-5
clone size: .
CDR3 protein: CASSYALQTFF
CDR3 DNA: TGTGCCAGCAGTTACGCATTACAAACTTTCTTT

D gene: .
J gene: TRBJ2-7
V gene: TRBV6-1
clone size: .
CDR3 protein: CASSEAGSGGDYEQYF
CDR3 DNA: TGTGCCAGCAGTGAAGCTGGGTCGGGCGGGGACTACGAGCAGTACTTC

D gene: .
J gene: TRBJ1-5
V gene: TRBV7-8
clone size: .
CDR3 protein: CASSDIKYSNQPQHF
CDR3 DNA: TGTGCCAGCAGCGATATTAAATATAGCAATCAGCCCCAGCATTTT

D gene: TRBD1
J gene: TRBJ2-7
V gene: TRBV19
clone size: .
CDR3 protein: CASRAGTGLREQYF
CDR3 DNA: TGTGCCAGTAGAGCCGGGACAGGCCTTAGGGAGCAGTACTTC

D gene: TRBD1
J gene: TRBJ2-3
V gene: TRBV10-2
clone size: .
CDR3 protein: CASSTGADTQYF
CDR3 DNA: TGCGCCAGCAGTACAGGGGCAGATACGCAGTATTTT

D gene: TRBD2
J gene: TRBJ2-1
V gene: TRBV19
clone size: once
CDR3 protein: CASSTSGSSSSYNEQFF
CDR3 DNA: TGTGCCAGTTCGACTAGCGGGAGCTCCAGCTCCTACAATGAGCAGTTCTTC

D gene: .
J gene: TRBJ2-1
V gene: TRBV14
clone size: .
CDR3 protein: CASSQDWERKSYNEQFF
CDR3 DNA: TGTGCCAGCAGCCAAGATTGGGAGCGTAAGTCCTACAATGAGCAGTTCTTC

D gene: .
J gene: TRBJ1-5
V gene: TRBV4-1
clone size: .
CDR3 protein: CASSQAGLGQPQHF
CDR3 DNA: TGCGCCAGCAGCCAAGCCGGTTTGGGGCAGCCCCAGCATTTT

D gene: .
J gene: TRBJ2-3
V gene: TRBV15
clone size: .
CDR3 protein: CATSRGWEGLSTDTQYF
CDR3 DNA: TGTGCCACCAGCAGAGGATGGGAAGGGCTCAGCACAGATACGCAGTATTTT

D gene: .
J gene: TRBJ2-7
V gene: TRBV14
clone size: .
CDR3 protein: CASSQDLETYEQYF
CDR3 DNA: TGTGCCAGCAGCCAAGATTTGGAGACCTACGAGCAGTACTTC

D gene: .
J gene: TRBJ2-5
V gene: TRBV4-2
clone size: .
CDR3 protein: CASSPGVSRYQETQYF
CDR3 DNA: TGTGCCAGCAGCCCAGGGGTTAGCCGGTACCAAGAGACCCAGTACTTC

D gene: TRBD1
J gene: TRBJ2-4
V gene: TRBV4-1
clone size: .
CDR3 protein: CASSLRTGDTKNIQYF
CDR3 DNA: TGCGCCAGCAGCCTCCGGACAGGGGACACCAAAAACATTCAGTACTTC

D gene: TRBD2
J gene: TRBJ2-1
V gene: TRBV28
clone size: .
CDR3 protein: CASRDGTSGGPYNEQFF
CDR3 DNA: TGTGCCAGCAGAGATGGGACTAGCGGGGGACCCTACAATGAGCAGTTCTTC

D gene: .
J gene: TRBJ2-5
V gene: TRBV7-6
clone size: once
CDR3 protein: CASILGMGQETQYF
CDR3 DNA: TGTGCCAGCATTCTGGGGATGGGGCAAGAGACCCAGTACTTC

D gene: .
J gene: TRBJ1-2
V gene: TRBV9
clone size: .
CDR3 protein: CASSKAVDSVYGYTF
CDR3 DNA: TGTGCCAGCAGCAAGGCAGTCGATTCCGTCTATGGCTACACCTTC

D gene: .
J gene: TRBJ2-7
V gene: TRBV7-6
clone size: .
CDR3 protein: CASSLEPGDSLSSYEQYF
CDR3 DNA: TGTGCCAGCAGCTTAGAGCCGGGGGACAGCTTAAGCTCCTACGAGCAGTACTTC

D gene: .
J gene: TRBJ2-7
V gene: TRBV5-7
clone size: .
CDR3 protein: CASSFDRAYEQYF
CDR3 DNA: TGTGCCAGCAGCTTCGACAGAGCCTACGAGCAGTACTTC

D gene: .
J gene: TRBJ2-7
V gene: TRBV27
clone size: .
CDR3 protein: CASSMGGAGYEQYF
CDR3 DNA: TGTGCCAGCAGTATGGGGGGCGCAGGGTACGAGCAGTACTTC

D gene: TRBD2
J gene: TRBJ2-1
V gene: TRBV27
clone size: once
CDR3 protein: CASSGGTSGYNEQFF
CDR3 DNA: TGTGCCAGCAGTGGGGGGACTAGCGGTTACAATGAGCAGTTCTTC

D gene: .
J gene: TRBJ2-7
V gene: TRBV4-1
clone size: .
CDR3 protein: CASSQDSSAPYEQYF
CDR3 DNA: TGCGCCAGCAGCCAAGATTCCAGTGCGCCCTACGAGCAGTACTTC

D gene: TRBD1
J gene: TRBJ1-1
V gene: TRBV13
clone size: .
CDR3 protein: CASSLGGTGGFTEAFF
CDR3 DNA: TGTGCCAGCAGCTTAGGCGGAACAGGGGGCTTCACTGAAGCTTTCTTT

D gene: TRBD1
J gene: TRBJ2-5
V gene: TRBV5-1
clone size: .
CDR3 protein: CASSQKGQGGETQYF
CDR3 DNA: TGCGCCAGCAGCCAAAAAGGACAGGGTGGCGAGACCCAGTACTTC

D gene: .
J gene: TRBJ2-2
V gene: TRBV7-3
clone size: .
CDR3 protein: CASSLGGGKNTGELFF
CDR3 DNA: TGTGCCAGCAGCTTAGGCGGCGGGAAGAACACCGGGGAGCTGTTTTTT

D gene: TRBD1
J gene: TRBJ2-1
V gene: TRBV10-1
clone size: .
CDR3 protein: CASSESPGDRGRLSYNEQFF
CDR3 DNA: TGCGCCAGCAGTGAGTCCCCCGGGGACAGGGGCCGACTTTCCTACAATGAGCAGTTCTTC

D gene: TRBD2
J gene: TRBJ2-1
V gene: TRBV7-2
clone size: .
CDR3 protein: CASSPGAGGLNEQFF
CDR3 DNA: TGTGCCAGCAGCCCAGGAGCGGGGGGCCTTAATGAGCAGTTCTTC

D gene: .
J gene: TRBJ2-1
V gene: TRBV5-6
clone size: .
CDR3 protein: CASSLDFHEQFF
CDR3 DNA: TGTGCCAGCAGCTTGGACTTCCATGAGCAGTTCTTC

D gene: TRBD2
J gene: TRBJ2-3
V gene: TRBV10-1
clone size: .
CDR3 protein: CASSESVSSGSTPDTQYF
CDR3 DNA: TGCGCCAGCAGTGAGTCGGTTTCTAGCGGGAGTACGCCAGATACGCAGTATTTT

D gene: .
J gene: TRBJ1-2
V gene: TRBV5-1
clone size: .
CDR3 protein: CASSLGQVYGYTF
CDR3 DNA: TGCGCCAGCAGCTTGGGACAGGTATATGGCTACACCTTC

D gene: .
J gene: TRBJ2-7
V gene: TRBV9
clone size: .
CDR3 protein: CASRPDGAYEQYF
CDR3 DNA: TGTGCCAGCCGACCGGACGGAGCCTACGAGCAGTACTTC

D gene: .
J gene: TRBJ2-1
V gene: TRBV7-3
clone size: .
CDR3 protein: CASSLQGFGRGPSYNEQFF
CDR3 DNA: TGTGCCAGCAGCTTACAAGGGTTCGGGCGGGGGCCCTCCTACAATGAGCAGTTCTTC

D gene: .
J gene: TRBJ2-2
V gene: TRBV9
clone size: .
CDR3 protein: CASSALAVSPNTGELFF
CDR3 DNA: TGTGCCAGCAGCGCACTGGCAGTTTCCCCGAACACCGGGGAGCTGTTTTTT

D gene: TRBD2
J gene: TRBJ2-7
V gene: TRBV5-4
clone size: .
CDR3 protein: CASSHPGLAPYEQYF
CDR3 DNA: TGTGCCAGCAGCCATCCGGGACTAGCTCCCTACGAGCAGTACTTC

D gene: .
J gene: TRBJ2-7
V gene: TRBV13
clone size: .
CDR3 protein: CASRGVVGGTYEQYF
CDR3 DNA: TGTGCCAGCAGGGGAGTGGTTGGCGGGACCTACGAGCAGTACTTC

D gene: .
J gene: TRBJ2-1
V gene: TRBV6-5
clone size: .
CDR3 protein: CASSYGDRGGHEQFF
CDR3 DNA: TGTGCCAGCAGTTATGGTGACAGAGGGGGTCATGAGCAGTTCTTC

D gene: .
J gene: TRBJ2-1
V gene: TRBV5-6
clone size: .
CDR3 protein: CASSSRDWPYNEQFF
CDR3 DNA: TGTGCCAGCAGCTCCCGGGACTGGCCCTACAATGAGCAGTTCTTC

D gene: .
J gene: TRBJ1-1
V gene: TRBV19
clone size: .
CDR3 protein: CASSIGGLNTEAFF
CDR3 DNA: TGTGCCAGTAGTATAGGAGGCCTGAACACTGAAGCTTTCTTT

D gene: .
J gene: TRBJ2-3
V gene: TRBV2
clone size: .
CDR3 protein: CASSEGVLSTDTQYF
CDR3 DNA: TGTGCCAGCAGTGAGGGGGTTTTGAGCACAGATACGCAGTATTTT

D gene: TRBD1
J gene: TRBJ1-1
V gene: TRBV7-8
clone size: .
CDR3 protein: CASSLLQFRDRGHFGAFF
CDR3 DNA: TGTGCCAGCAGCTTACTTCAATTCCGGGACAGGGGGCATTTCGGGGCTTTCTTT

D gene: .
J gene: TRBJ2-7
V gene: TRBV6-6
clone size: .
CDR3 protein: CASSYNRRDATDEQYF
CDR3 DNA: TGTGCCAGCAGTTACAACCGCCGGGACGCCACGGACGAGCAGTACTTC